A selection of T cell receptor beta chains follows, all from one sample in a study of shared clonotypes between healthy human individuals. Using immunoSEQ multiplex PCR, the repertoire was profiled, and TCRdb retains in-frame clones only, with some absent. The sample consists of 190,000 or so clones, 65% to 70% of them appearing once. Sequencing was done on a sample of memory CD4+ T cells sorted from blood. The receptors were sampled from a man aged 25 to 40 in good health. The CDR3 runs from the conserved cysteine through the conserved F or W. The D gene is left open where the match is weak. Clone sizes are given selectively: once, few, many, or a class where the clone is expanded.

j_call: TRBJ2-2
v_call: TRBV5-1
clone_size: .
d_call: TRBD1
cdr3_nt: TGCGCCAGCAGCCCCGAGACAGGGGGCGTCACCGGGGAGCTGTTTTTT
cdr3_aa: CASSPETGGVTGELFF

j_call: TRBJ2-2
v_call: TRBV7-3
clone_size: few
d_call: TRBD2
cdr3_nt: TGTGCCAGCAGCACGGGGGGGTTTAACACCGGGGAGCTGTTTTTT
cdr3_aa: CASSTGGFNTGELFF

j_call: TRBJ2-7
v_call: TRBV19
clone_size: .
d_call: .
cdr3_nt: TGTGCCAGTAGTATGGGGCACGAGCAGTACTTC
cdr3_aa: CASSMGHEQYF

j_call: TRBJ2-6
v_call: TRBV27
clone_size: .
d_call: .
cdr3_nt: TGTGCCAGCAGTTTATGGGGGGCTGGGGCCAACGTCCTGACTTTC
cdr3_aa: CASSLWGAGANVLTF

j_call: TRBJ2-2
v_call: TRBV6-1
clone_size: few
d_call: TRBD2
cdr3_nt: TGTGCCAGCAGTGAAAGGAGGGGACTAGCGGGAGAGGGCGAGGAGCTGTTTTTT
cdr3_aa: CASSERRGLAGEGEELFF

j_call: TRBJ2-3
v_call: TRBV5-1
clone_size: .
d_call: TRBD2
cdr3_nt: TGCGCCAGCAGCTTGAGGCTAGCGGGAGTTCGTGGTACGCAGTATTTT
cdr3_aa: CASSLRLAGVRGTQYF

j_call: TRBJ2-7
v_call: TRBV6-1
clone_size: few
d_call: .
cdr3_nt: TGTGCCAGCAGTGTGGGCCCGGGGTGGGAGCAGTACTTC
cdr3_aa: CASSVGPGWEQYF

j_call: TRBJ2-1
v_call: TRBV5-1
clone_size: .
d_call: TRBD2
cdr3_nt: TGCGCCAGCAGCCCGGAGACTAGCGGCTACAATGAGCAGTTCTTC
cdr3_aa: CASSPETSGYNEQFF

j_call: TRBJ2-7
v_call: TRBV9
clone_size: .
d_call: TRBD1
cdr3_nt: TGTGCCAGCAGCGCACTGGGGACAGGGCGTAGCGAGCAGTACTTC
cdr3_aa: CASSALGTGRSEQYF

j_call: TRBJ2-7
v_call: TRBV5-4
clone_size: .
d_call: TRBD2
cdr3_nt: TGTGCCAGCAGCAACCGGGACCAGGGAGGGGACGAGCAGTACTTC
cdr3_aa: CASSNRDQGGDEQYF

j_call: TRBJ2-1
v_call: TRBV28
clone_size: .
d_call: TRBD2
cdr3_nt: TGTGCCAGCAGTTCGGTGGGGGTTAGCGGGAGTGCGTTCTTC
cdr3_aa: CASSSVGVSGSAFF

j_call: TRBJ2-2
v_call: TRBV18
clone_size: .
d_call: TRBD1
cdr3_nt: TGTGCCAGCGCAGGGGGCGCGGACACCGGGGAGCTGTTTTTT
cdr3_aa: CASAGGADTGELFF

j_call: TRBJ2-1
v_call: TRBV5-4
clone_size: few
d_call: TRBD2
cdr3_nt: TGTGCCAGCAGCTTGGGAGGCGGGAGCTCCTACAATGAGCAGTTCTTC
cdr3_aa: CASSLGGGSSYNEQFF

j_call: TRBJ2-1
v_call: TRBV12-5
clone_size: .
d_call: .
cdr3_nt: TGTGCTAGTGGTTTGCCCCACGGAGAGCAGTTCTTC
cdr3_aa: CASGLPHGEQFF

j_call: TRBJ1-1
v_call: TRBV16
clone_size: few
d_call: .
cdr3_nt: TGTGCCAGCAGCCCCCTGGGCGGGGGCACTGAAGCTTTCTTT
cdr3_aa: CASSPLGGGTEAFF

j_call: TRBJ1-5
v_call: TRBV19
clone_size: few
d_call: TRBD1
cdr3_nt: TGTGCCAGTAGTATATTGGGAGACAGGGGCGACCAGCCCCAGCATTTT
cdr3_aa: CASSILGDRGDQPQHF

j_call: TRBJ2-5
v_call: TRBV30
clone_size: few
d_call: .
cdr3_nt: TGTGCCTGGAGTGGGGTTTCCTTGGAGACCCAGTACTTC
cdr3_aa: CAWSGVSLETQYF

j_call: TRBJ2-2
v_call: TRBV7-2
clone_size: .
d_call: .
cdr3_nt: TGTGCCAGCAGCTCCAATCGGGTTGGGGGTTACACCGGGGAGCTGTTTTTT
cdr3_aa: CASSSNRVGGYTGELFF

j_call: TRBJ1-2
v_call: TRBV7-2
clone_size: .
d_call: .
cdr3_nt: TGTGCCAGCAGCTTAGGCCGGGAGGGGTATGGCTACACCTTC
cdr3_aa: CASSLGREGYGYTF

j_call: TRBJ1-1
v_call: TRBV4-1
clone_size: .
d_call: .
cdr3_nt: TGCGCCAGCAGCCATTTGGGACGCCGCCCTGAAGCTTTCTTT
cdr3_aa: CASSHLGRRPEAFF

j_call: TRBJ2-5
v_call: TRBV7-8
clone_size: .
d_call: .
cdr3_nt: TGTGCCAGCAGCAGAGAGGACATTGAGTACTTC
cdr3_aa: CASSREDIEYF

j_call: TRBJ1-4
v_call: TRBV7-2
clone_size: once
d_call: TRBD1
cdr3_nt: TGTGCCAGCAGCTTGCGGACAGGACGCGGTGAAAAACTGTTTTTT
cdr3_aa: CASSLRTGRGEKLFF

j_call: TRBJ2-3
v_call: TRBV28
clone_size: .
d_call: .
cdr3_nt: TGTGCCAGCAGTTTCCCCGGGGATACGCAGTATTTT
cdr3_aa: CASSFPGDTQYF

j_call: TRBJ2-2
v_call: TRBV2
clone_size: .
d_call: .
cdr3_nt: TGTGCCAGCAGTTATGCCGGGGAGCTGTTTTTT
cdr3_aa: CASSYAGELFF

j_call: TRBJ2-7
v_call: TRBV14
clone_size: .
d_call: .
cdr3_nt: TGTGCCAGCAACGAGGGGGTCTCCTACGAGCAGTACTTC
cdr3_aa: CASNEGVSYEQYF

j_call: TRBJ1-5
v_call: TRBV2
clone_size: many
d_call: TRBD1
cdr3_nt: TGTGCCAGCAGTGGGGACAGTAGCAATCAGCCCCAGCATTTT
cdr3_aa: CASSGDSSNQPQHF

j_call: TRBJ2-2
v_call: TRBV28
clone_size: .
d_call: .
cdr3_nt: TGTGCCAGCAGTTTATCCGAGGGCGGGGAGCTGTTTTTT
cdr3_aa: CASSLSEGGELFF

j_call: TRBJ2-1
v_call: TRBV28
clone_size: few
d_call: .
cdr3_nt: TGTGCCAGCAGTTTCCCCGGGGTAACGAAGAGGAATGAGCAGTTCTTC
cdr3_aa: CASSFPGVTKRNEQFF

j_call: TRBJ1-2
v_call: TRBV7-9
clone_size: .
d_call: TRBD1
cdr3_nt: TGTGCCAGCAGCTTAGCGATGAGGGGACAGGGTTATGGCTACACCTTC
cdr3_aa: CASSLAMRGQGYGYTF

j_call: TRBJ1-5
v_call: TRBV7-2
clone_size: few
d_call: .
cdr3_nt: TGTGCCAGCAGCTTATGGGGAGCTCAGCCCCAGCATTTT
cdr3_aa: CASSLWGAQPQHF

j_call: TRBJ1-2
v_call: TRBV7-6
clone_size: .
d_call: .
cdr3_nt: TGTGCCAGCAGCTTATTCGCCGGGGACTATGGCTACACCTTC
cdr3_aa: CASSLFAGDYGYTF

j_call: TRBJ1-5
v_call: TRBV5-1
clone_size: .
d_call: .
cdr3_nt: TGCGCCAGCAGCTTGGGGGGCGGAGGGTTCCAGCCCCAGCATTTT
cdr3_aa: CASSLGGGGFQPQHF

j_call: TRBJ1-5
v_call: TRBV28
clone_size: .
d_call: .
cdr3_nt: TGTGCCAGCAGTTTTGTAGTCGGGAGAAATCAGCCCCAGCATTTT
cdr3_aa: CASSFVVGRNQPQHF

j_call: TRBJ2-3
v_call: TRBV14
clone_size: medium-sized
d_call: TRBD2
cdr3_nt: TGTGCCAGCAGCCAACCGACTAGCGGCACAGATACGCAGTATTTT
cdr3_aa: CASSQPTSGTDTQYF

j_call: TRBJ2-3
v_call: TRBV5-6
clone_size: once
d_call: .
cdr3_nt: TGTGCCAGCGGACCTCCCGGACAGTCAGATACGCAGTATTTT
cdr3_aa: CASGPPGQSDTQYF

j_call: TRBJ2-3
v_call: TRBV29-1
clone_size: few
d_call: TRBD2
cdr3_nt: TGCAGCGTCGGTGGGACTAGCGGGAGAGTCTCCTTAGATACGCAGTATTTT
cdr3_aa: CSVGGTSGRVSLDTQYF

j_call: TRBJ2-2
v_call: TRBV9
clone_size: .
d_call: .
cdr3_nt: TGTGCCAGCAGCGTACTGGCAGGGGAATACACCGGGGAGCTGTTTTTT
cdr3_aa: CASSVLAGEYTGELFF

j_call: TRBJ2-7
v_call: TRBV4-3
clone_size: .
d_call: TRBD1
cdr3_nt: TGCGCCAGCAGCCATGGGACAGGGTCCGGCGAGCAGTACTTC
cdr3_aa: CASSHGTGSGEQYF

j_call: TRBJ2-7
v_call: TRBV5-1
clone_size: .
d_call: TRBD2
cdr3_nt: TGCGCCAGCAGCTCCACGACTTCTAGCGGGATATACGAGCAGTACTTC
cdr3_aa: CASSSTTSSGIYEQYF

j_call: TRBJ1-1
v_call: TRBV30
clone_size: few
d_call: .
cdr3_nt: TGTGCCTGGAGTCAGGACAGTGAAGCTTTCTTT
cdr3_aa: CAWSQDSEAFF

j_call: TRBJ2-7
v_call: TRBV2
clone_size: once
d_call: .
cdr3_nt: TGTGCCAGCATCCGGGGCAAAAACTACGAGCAGTACTTC
cdr3_aa: CASIRGKNYEQYF

j_call: TRBJ1-1
v_call: TRBV6-1
clone_size: .
d_call: .
cdr3_nt: TGTGCCAGCAGTGAAGTCGGGGCGGGCACTGAAGCTTTCTTT
cdr3_aa: CASSEVGAGTEAFF

j_call: TRBJ1-2
v_call: TRBV28
clone_size: .
d_call: .
cdr3_nt: TGTGCCAGCAACCTCCAAGCGTCCTATGGCTACACCTTC
cdr3_aa: CASNLQASYGYTF

j_call: TRBJ2-1
v_call: TRBV28
clone_size: few
d_call: .
cdr3_nt: TGTGCCAGCAGTCGTGGACAGCCGGTTGACAATGAGCAGTTCTTC
cdr3_aa: CASSRGQPVDNEQFF

j_call: TRBJ2-7
v_call: TRBV9
clone_size: .
d_call: TRBD2
cdr3_nt: TGTGCCAGCAGCGCGACTAGCGGGTTCGAGGAAGGTCAGCAGTACTTC
cdr3_aa: CASSATSGFEEGQQYF

j_call: TRBJ2-6
v_call: TRBV28
clone_size: .
d_call: .
cdr3_nt: TGTGCCACCAATTTTGGGGCCAACGTCCTGACTTTC
cdr3_aa: CATNFGANVLTF

j_call: TRBJ2-7
v_call: TRBV29-1
clone_size: .
d_call: .
cdr3_nt: TGCAGCGTCGGGGAGGGACACAACTACGAGCAGTACTTC
cdr3_aa: CSVGEGHNYEQYF

j_call: TRBJ2-2
v_call: TRBV9
clone_size: .
d_call: .
cdr3_nt: TGTGCCAGCAGCGGCCGGGACCGACTCATCACCGGGGAGCTGTTTTTT
cdr3_aa: CASSGRDRLITGELFF

j_call: TRBJ2-3
v_call: TRBV4-2
clone_size: .
d_call: .
cdr3_nt: TGTGCCAGCAGCCAAGAGACTAATAGGGGCACAGATACGCAGTATTTT
cdr3_aa: CASSQETNRGTDTQYF

j_call: TRBJ1-2
v_call: TRBV27
clone_size: .
d_call: TRBD1
cdr3_nt: TGTGCCAGCAGTCCCCAGACAGGGGTAGGCTATGGCTACACCTTC
cdr3_aa: CASSPQTGVGYGYTF

j_call: TRBJ2-2
v_call: TRBV2
clone_size: .
d_call: TRBD2
cdr3_nt: TGTGCCAGCAGTGTGCACGGAACTAGCGGTTGGGCCGGGGAGCTGTTTTTT
cdr3_aa: CASSVHGTSGWAGELFF

j_call: TRBJ1-2
v_call: TRBV5-1
clone_size: .
d_call: .
cdr3_nt: TGCGCCAGCAGCTTGGCTAGTGACAACTATGGCTACACCTTC
cdr3_aa: CASSLASDNYGYTF

j_call: TRBJ1-2
v_call: TRBV7-9
clone_size: few
d_call: TRBD1
cdr3_nt: TGTGCCAGCAGCCGAGGGACAGGGACTCTTTATGGCTACACCTTC
cdr3_aa: CASSRGTGTLYGYTF

j_call: TRBJ1-5
v_call: TRBV19
clone_size: once
d_call: .
cdr3_nt: TGTGCCAGTAGTATCGAAGGCCCCAATCAGCCCCAGCATTTT
cdr3_aa: CASSIEGPNQPQHF